Shown below are 22 T cell receptor beta chains from a single sample sequenced in a study of shared clonotypes between healthy human individuals. Method: immunoSEQ multiplex PCR; TCRdb's copy keeps in-frame clones and lacks some. Among approximately 2.4 million clones listed, approximately 96% were seen once. Sequenced input: naive CD4+ T cells sorted from blood. Subset of the sample: CD45RA+ positively selected. These TCRs come from a man aged 18-30 years in good health.

The sample holds one count of this clone. The chain uses TRBV10-3 and TRBJ1-2; D not resolved. There are 14 residues in the CDR3. The germline V gene has CDR1 ENHRY and CDR2 SYGVKD. Trimming left V 0 bases short and J 6 bases short, with 11 bases between. The CDR3 region is CAISESVGLHGYTF. For the CDR3, the DNA is TGTGCCATCAGTGAGTCGGTAGGGCTCCATGGCTACACCTTC.

The V gene is TRBV5-8, the J gene TRBJ2-7; maybe TRBD1 (6 bases). The CDR3 is made up of 15 amino acids. Trimming shortened V by 4 bases and J by 2 bases, and 16 bases separated the two germline ends. CDR1 is SGHTS and CDR2 is YDEGEE in the germline V gene. The CDR3 protein is CASSRARTVAYEQYF. CDR3 in DNA: TGTGCCAGCAGCCGTGCCCGGACAGTCGCCTACGAGCAGTACTTC.

The rearrangement joins TRBV5-4 to TRBJ2-3; 8 bases match TRBD2. The CDR3 is 16 amino acids. Looked up from germline, CDR1 is SGHNT and CDR2 is YYREEE (reference sequence). J lost 1 base, V lost 4 bases, and 8 bases had no gene match. The CDR3 is CASSPQGREGTDTQYF. For the CDR3, the DNA is TGTGCCAGCAGCCCTCAAGGGCGGGAGGGCACAGATACGCAGTATTTT.

The rearrangement uses TRBV5-4 and TRBJ1-2; D may be TRBD1 (5 bases). Germline CDR1 and CDR2: SGHNT and YYREEE (reference sequence). The length of the CDR3 is 15 residues. V was pared by 2 bases and J by 5 bases, with 16 bases between. CDR3 loop: CASSFQGGIRYGYTF. DNA of the CDR3: TGTGCCAGCAGCTTCCAGGGCGGGATTAGGTATGGCTACACCTTC.

This chain joins TRBV18 and TRBJ2-6, with a tentative D call TRBD2 (6 bases). The CDR3 contains 17 residues. Germline V gene sequence: CDR1 KGHSH, CDR2 LQKENI. V was shortened by 3 bases and J by 0 bases, with 12 bases between the two germline ends. CDR3 loop: CASSPGTPRSGANVLTF. The CDR3 DNA is TGTGCCAGCTCACCGGGGACTCCCCGCTCTGGGGCCAACGTCCTGACTTTC.

Remarks on this clone: Other DNA variants within this sample encode the same CDR3. V and J are TRBV18 and TRBJ2-3; 7 bases agree with TRBD2. From germline, CDR1 is KGHSH and CDR2 LQKENI. J gave up 5 bases and V 3 bases, and 5 bases lay outside the gene matches. This CDR3 has 14 residues. The CDR3 reads CASSPGLAEDTQYF. DNA for the CDR3: TGTGCCAGCTCACCCGGCCTAGCGGAAGATACGCAGTATTTT.

V usage is TRBV10-2 and J usage is TRBJ2-3; D gene uncertain. CDR1 and CDR2 from the germline V gene are WSHSY and SAAADI. The length of the CDR3 is 14 residues. V was clipped by 0 bases and J by 6 bases, with 10 bases between them. This CDR3 is CASSESLQVDTQYF. Written as DNA, the CDR3 is TGCGCCAGCAGTGAGTCCTTACAAGTGGATACGCAGTATTTT.

The chain is built from TRBV6-5 and TRBJ2-1; 8 bases are shared with TRBD2. CDR3 length: 13 residues. V lost 5 bases to trimming and J lost 8 bases; unmatched junction nucleotides: 5. The germline CDR1 and CDR2 sequences are MNHEY and SVGAGI. The CDR3 nucleotides read TGTGCCAGCAGTCGGGAGGGGTGGGATGAGCAGTTCTTC. Amino acids: CASSREGWDEQFF.

The chain uses TRBV6-5 and TRBJ2-3; D not certain. There are 14 residues in the CDR3. Trimming removed 2 bases at V and 0 bases at J, with 6 bases between. Germline assignment: CDR1 MNHEY and CDR2 SVGAGI. Here the CDR3 reads CASSYLDSTDTQYF. In nucleotides, the CDR3 is TGTGCCAGCAGTTACCTCGATAGCACAGATACGCAGTATTTT.

The CDR3 spells CASSFNRVYEQYF. CDR3 DNA sequence: TGCGCCAGCAGCTTTAACAGGGTCTACGAGCAGTACTTC. The chain recombines TRBV5-1 with TRBJ2-7, with D possibly matching TRBD1 (6 bases). Germline V gene sequence: CDR1 SGHRS, CDR2 YFSETQ. The CDR3 spans 13 residues. The V gene lost 2 bases and the J gene lost 3 bases, with 9 bases spanning the gap.

This chain joins TRBV5-1 and TRBJ2-1; 11 positions match TRBD2. Germline CDR1 is SGHRS and CDR2 is YFSETQ. With V trimmed by 6 bases and J by 8 bases, 13 bases remained unmatched. The CDR3 is 16 residues long. CDR3 sequence: CASTLRPLAGADEQFF. The CDR3 coding sequence is TGCGCCAGCACCCTACGTCCACTAGCGGGAGCGGATGAGCAGTTCTTC.

This clone occurred once. The same CDR3 can be traced to other DNA sequences in this sample. This sequence joins TRBV4-1 and TRBJ2-5, with no clear D. Germline CDR1 reads MGHRA; CDR2 reads YSYEKL. V was shortened by 3 bases and J by 5 bases, with 10 bases between the two germline ends. The CDR3 runs to 13 residues. DNA of the CDR3: TGCGCCAGCAGCCAGACCCTCGGCGAGACCCAGTACTTC. Its protein product is CASSQTLGETQYF.

On this clone: This sample also contains other DNA sequences that code for the same CDR3. The gene calls are TRBV9 and TRBJ1-2, with unresolved D. This CDR3 is built from 13 residues. Trimming left V 0 bases short and J 2 bases short, with 5 bases between. Germline CDR1 and CDR2: SGDLS and YYNGEE. CDR3 DNA sequence: TGTGCCAGCAGCGTAGACGTCAACTATGGCTACACCTTC. It translates to CASSVDVNYGYTF.

CDR3 sequence: CASSYQAVHSYEQYF. CDR3 DNA: TGTGCCAGCAGCTACCAAGCAGTCCACTCCTACGAGCAGTACTTC. The chain has TRBV5-4 and TRBJ2-7; D is unclear. CDR1 is SGHNT and CDR2 is YYREEE in the germline V gene (reference sequence). The CDR3 loop spans 15 amino acids. The V end lost 3 bases, the J end lost 0 bases, and 13 bases lay between the germline ends.

The gene calls are TRBV5-4 and TRBJ2-1, with TRBD1 matching over 9 bases. CDR3 length equals 14 residues. From germline, CDR1 is SGHNT and CDR2 YYREEE (reference sequence). With V trimmed by 5 bases and J by 6 bases, 6 bases remained unmatched. The DNA for the CDR3 is TGTGCCAGCAGACTAGACAGGGGGAGCAATGAGCAGTTCTTC. This translates into CASRLDRGSNEQFF.

V usage is TRBV4-1 and J usage is TRBJ2-3, with TRBD1 matching 9 bases. Unmatched junction bases numbered 10, after V lost 5 bases and J lost 4 bases. Per germline, CDR1 MGHRA and CDR2 YSYEKL. The CDR3 covers 16 residues. In DNA, the CDR3 is TGCGCCAGCAGCGTCCAGGACAGGGGAGCCCCAGATACGCAGTATTTT. This sequence encodes CASSVQDRGAPDTQYF.

In regard to this clone: Other nucleotide sequences in the sample specify the same CDR3. J is TRBJ2-5 and V is TRBV5-4; either TRBD1 or TRBD2 may fit D (6 bases each). The CDR3 consists of 13 residues. CDR1 SGHNT and CDR2 YYREEE come from the germline V gene (reference sequence). V dropped 4 bases and J dropped 5 bases, with 12 bases sitting between them. CDR3 DNA sequence: TGTGCCAGCAGCATACAGGGAGGCGAGACCCAGTACTTC. Amino acid sequence: CASSIQGGETQYF. Based on the CDR3 plus reference TRBV5-4 and TRBJ2-5, the full variable domain is ETGVTQSPTHLIKTRGQQVTLRCSSQSGHNTVSWYQQALGQGPQFIFQYYREEENGRGNFPPRFSGLQFPNYSSELNVNALELDDSALYLCASSIQGGETQYFGPGTRLLVL.

V is TRBV10-1 and J is TRBJ2-2, with unresolved D. Germline values: CDR1 WNHNN, CDR2 SYGVQD (reference sequence). Deletions cut 3 bases from V and 1 base from J, with 12 bases between. The CDR3 totals 16 residues. The CDR3 protein is CASSDFDSGNTGELFF. CDR3 nucleotide sequence: TGCGCCAGCAGTGACTTCGACTCGGGGAACACCGGGGAGCTGTTTTTT.

The chain carries TRBV30 and TRBJ2-7, with D perhaps TRBD1 or TRBD2 (5 bases each). The germline CDR1 and CDR2 sequences are GTSNPN and SVGIG (reference sequence). The CDR3 spans 14 residues. The germline V and J ends were trimmed by 3 bases and 2 bases, with 14 bases remaining between them. The CDR3 DNA reads as TGTGCCTGGAGCACGGGACGGTTCGCCTACGAGCAGTACTTC. Translating gives CAWSTGRFAYEQYF.

The rearrangement uses TRBV10-2 and TRBJ2-1, with unresolved D. The CDR3 extends over 15 amino acids. Germline V gives CDR1 WSHSY, CDR2 SAAADI. V was trimmed by 5 bases and J by 4 bases, leaving 15 bases between them. The chain's CDR3 is CASSLGFIRYNEQFF. CDR3 DNA sequence: TGCGCCAGCAGTCTAGGGTTTATCCGTTACAATGAGCAGTTCTTC.

The chain couples TRBV19 to TRBJ2-4; D gene ambiguous. The length of the CDR3 is 12 residues. The ends were cut back, 9 bases at V and 3 bases at J, with 9 bases in the middle. Germline V CDR1 and CDR2: LNHDA, SQIVND (reference sequence). CDR3 loop: CASASDKNIQYF. CDR3 sequence (DNA): TGTGCCAGCGCGAGCGACAAAAACATTCAGTACTTC.

For the CDR3, the DNA is TGTGCCAGCAGCCAGATTCGCGGGAATCAGCCCCAGCATTTT. It encodes CASSQIRGNQPQHF. The chain links TRBV5-6 to TRBJ1-5; no firm D call. Trimming removed 4 bases from V and 4 bases from J, with 12 bases in between. This CDR3 spans 14 amino acids. Germline V gene sequence: CDR1 SGHDT, CDR2 YYEEEE.